The clone carrying this T cell receptor beta chain occurred many times. What it binds is unknown. The source of the sample is a study of T cells in Graves' hyperthyroidism and ophthalmopathy. Points from the study as a whole: Before onset, ophthalmopathy was predicted by the model a median 6.5 months earlier. Most expanded thyroid clonotypes above 0.001 recurred in blood.

RNA transcripts served as the template for amplifying TCR beta CDR3 regions. The HTBI set primed first-round TCR CDR3 RT-PCR. A single record per CDR3 protein comes from TCRdb applying MiXCR to the multiplex PCR reads. This sample has 390,000 or so distinct CDR3 sequences, with approximately 15% found just once. Germline V gene sequence: CDR1 SEHNR, CDR2 FQNEAQ (reference sequence). This CDR3 comprises 16 residues. Deletions cut 5 bases from V and 3 bases from J, with 19 bases between. Inclusion characteristics of ophthalmopathy patients comprised a Clinical Activity Score of at least 3, a NOSPECS grade of at least 4, and duration under 3 months. The study left out patients who had uncontrolled infection, other autoimmune disease, pregnancy or lactation.

The sample taken for sequencing was blood. J is TRBJ1-2 and V is TRBV7-9; D possibly corresponds to TRBD1 (6 bases). The source is a man aged 18-30 years with Graves' ophthalmopathy. CDR3 nucleotide sequence: TGTGCCAGCAGCAAGGGACCAGGGGATCTTTACTATGGCTACACCTTC. Translation gives CASSKGPGDLYYGYTF.